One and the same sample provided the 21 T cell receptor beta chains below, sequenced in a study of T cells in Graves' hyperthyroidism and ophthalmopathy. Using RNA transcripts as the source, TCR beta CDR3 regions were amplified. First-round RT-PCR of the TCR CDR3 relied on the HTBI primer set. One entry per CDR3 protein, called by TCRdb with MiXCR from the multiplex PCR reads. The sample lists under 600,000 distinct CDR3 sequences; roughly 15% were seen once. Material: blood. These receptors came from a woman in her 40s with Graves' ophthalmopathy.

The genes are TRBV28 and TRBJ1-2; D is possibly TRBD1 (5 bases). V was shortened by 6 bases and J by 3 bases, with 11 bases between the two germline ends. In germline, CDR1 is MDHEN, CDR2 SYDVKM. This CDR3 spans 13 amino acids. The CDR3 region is CASRPGIDYGYTF. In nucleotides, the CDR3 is TGTGCCAGCAGGCCAGGGATCGACTATGGCTACACCTTC.

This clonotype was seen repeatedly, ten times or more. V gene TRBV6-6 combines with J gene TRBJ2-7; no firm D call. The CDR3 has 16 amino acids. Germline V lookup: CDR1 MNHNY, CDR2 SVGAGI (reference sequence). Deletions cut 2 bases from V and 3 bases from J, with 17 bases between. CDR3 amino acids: CASSYRPPDSVYEQYF. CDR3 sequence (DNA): TGTGCCAGCAGTTACCGACCTCCTGATTCAGTCTACGAGCAGTACTTC.

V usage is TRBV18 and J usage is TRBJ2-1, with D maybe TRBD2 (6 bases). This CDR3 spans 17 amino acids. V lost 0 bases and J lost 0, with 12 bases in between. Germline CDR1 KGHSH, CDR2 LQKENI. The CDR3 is CASSPPKAGSSYNEQFF. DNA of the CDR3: TGTGCCAGCTCACCACCGAAGGCGGGGAGCTCCTACAATGAGCAGTTCTTC.

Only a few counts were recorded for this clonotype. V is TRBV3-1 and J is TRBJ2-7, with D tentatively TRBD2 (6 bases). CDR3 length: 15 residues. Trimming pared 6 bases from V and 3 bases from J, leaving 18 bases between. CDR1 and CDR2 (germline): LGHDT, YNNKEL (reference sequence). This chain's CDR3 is CASSPLGTLNYEQYF. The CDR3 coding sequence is TGTGCCAGCAGTCCTCTCGGGACTCTAAACTACGAGCAGTACTTC.

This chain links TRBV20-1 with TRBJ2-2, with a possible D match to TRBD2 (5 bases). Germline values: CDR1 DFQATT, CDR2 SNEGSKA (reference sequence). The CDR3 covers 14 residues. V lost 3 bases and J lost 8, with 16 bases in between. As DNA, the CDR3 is TGCAGTGCTAGGGCCACTAAGCGGAAGGGGGAGCTGTTTTTT. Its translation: CSARATKRKGELFF.

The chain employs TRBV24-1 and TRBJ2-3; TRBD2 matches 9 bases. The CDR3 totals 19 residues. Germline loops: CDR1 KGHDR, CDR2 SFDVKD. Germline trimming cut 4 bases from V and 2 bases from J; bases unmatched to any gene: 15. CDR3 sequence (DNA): TGTGCCACCAGTGAGTCCGTAAGAAGGGCTAGCGGGGACACAGATACGCAGTATTTT. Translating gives CATSESVRRASGDTDTQYF.

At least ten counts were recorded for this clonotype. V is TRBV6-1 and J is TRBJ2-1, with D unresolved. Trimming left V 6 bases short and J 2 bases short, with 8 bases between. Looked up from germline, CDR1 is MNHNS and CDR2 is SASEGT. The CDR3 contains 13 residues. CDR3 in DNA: TGTGCCAGCAGGGGCCGAACCTACAATGAGCAGTTCTTC. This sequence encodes CASRGRTYNEQFF.

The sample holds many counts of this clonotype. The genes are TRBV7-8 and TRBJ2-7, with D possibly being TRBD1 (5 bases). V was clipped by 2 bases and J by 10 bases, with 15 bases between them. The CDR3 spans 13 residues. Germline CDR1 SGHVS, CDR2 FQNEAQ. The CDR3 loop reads CASSLNVGASQYF. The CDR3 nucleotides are TGTGCCAGCAGCTTAAATGTTGGGGCGAGCCAGTACTTC.

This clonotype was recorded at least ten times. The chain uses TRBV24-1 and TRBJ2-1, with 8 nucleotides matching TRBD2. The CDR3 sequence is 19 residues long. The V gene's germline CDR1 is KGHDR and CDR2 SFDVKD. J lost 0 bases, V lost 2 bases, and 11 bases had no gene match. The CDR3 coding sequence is TGTGCCACCAGTGATTCTCTTGCCACTAGCGGCGGCTCCTACAATGAGCAGTTCTTC. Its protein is CATSDSLATSGGSYNEQFF.

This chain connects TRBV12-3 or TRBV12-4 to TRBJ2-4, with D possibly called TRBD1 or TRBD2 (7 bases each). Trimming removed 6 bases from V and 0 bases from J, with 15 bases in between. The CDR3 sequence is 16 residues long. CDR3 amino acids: CASRGGGKQAKNIQYF. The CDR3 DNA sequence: TGTGCCAGCAGGGGAGGGGGCAAACAAGCCAAAAACATTCAGTACTTC.

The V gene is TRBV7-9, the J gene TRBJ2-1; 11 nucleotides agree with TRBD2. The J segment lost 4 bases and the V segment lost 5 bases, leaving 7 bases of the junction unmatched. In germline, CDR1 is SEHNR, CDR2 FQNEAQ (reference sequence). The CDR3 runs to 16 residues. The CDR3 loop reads CASSVPLAGGYNEQFF. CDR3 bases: TGTGCCAGCAGCGTACCTCTAGCGGGAGGTTACAATGAGCAGTTCTTC.

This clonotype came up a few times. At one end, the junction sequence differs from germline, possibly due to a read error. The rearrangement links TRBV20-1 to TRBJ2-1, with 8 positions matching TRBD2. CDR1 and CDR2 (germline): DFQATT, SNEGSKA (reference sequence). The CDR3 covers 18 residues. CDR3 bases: TGCAGTGCTTACAGCCCAGGCAGCGGGACTAGGGGGTACAATGAGCAGTCCTTC. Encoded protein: CSAYSPGSGTRGYNEQSF.

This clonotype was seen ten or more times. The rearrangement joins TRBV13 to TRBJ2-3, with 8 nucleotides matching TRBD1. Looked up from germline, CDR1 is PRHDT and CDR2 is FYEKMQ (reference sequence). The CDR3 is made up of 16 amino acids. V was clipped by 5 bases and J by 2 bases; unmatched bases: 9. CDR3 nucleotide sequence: TGTGCCAGCAGCAAAAGGACAGGGACCCTCACAGATACGCAGTATTTT. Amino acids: CASSKRTGTLTDTQYF.

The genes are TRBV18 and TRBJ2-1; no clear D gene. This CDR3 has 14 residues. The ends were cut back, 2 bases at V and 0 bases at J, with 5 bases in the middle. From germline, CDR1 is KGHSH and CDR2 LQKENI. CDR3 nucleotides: TGTGCCAGCTCACCAGGGCCCTCCTACAATGAGCAGTTCTTC. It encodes CASSPGPSYNEQFF.

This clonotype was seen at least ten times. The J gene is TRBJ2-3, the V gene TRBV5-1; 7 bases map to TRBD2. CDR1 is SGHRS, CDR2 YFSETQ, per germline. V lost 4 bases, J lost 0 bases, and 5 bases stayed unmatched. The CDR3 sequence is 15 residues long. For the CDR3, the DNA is TGCGCCAGCAGCAGAAGCGGGATAAGCACAGATACGCAGTATTTT. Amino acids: CASSRSGISTDTQYF. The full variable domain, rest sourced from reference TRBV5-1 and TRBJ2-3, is KAGVTQTPRYLIKTRGQQVTLSCSPISGHRSVSWYQQTPGQGLQFLFEYFSETQRNKGNFPGRFSGRQFSNSRSEMNVSTLELGDSALYLCASSRSGISTDTQYFGPGTRLTVL.

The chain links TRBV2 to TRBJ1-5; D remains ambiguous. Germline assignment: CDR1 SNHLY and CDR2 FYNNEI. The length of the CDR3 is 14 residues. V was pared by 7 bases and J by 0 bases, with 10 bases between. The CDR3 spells CASNQYYSNQPQHF. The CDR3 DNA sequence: TGTGCCAGCAACCAGTATTATAGCAATCAGCCCCAGCATTTT.

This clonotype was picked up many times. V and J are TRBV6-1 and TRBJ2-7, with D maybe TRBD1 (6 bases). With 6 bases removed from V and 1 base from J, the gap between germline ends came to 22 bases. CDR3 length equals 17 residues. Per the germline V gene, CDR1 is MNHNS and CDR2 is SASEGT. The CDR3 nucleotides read TGTGCCAGCAGCTCCCCCGGTATGGCAGGGGTATCCTACGAGCAGTACTTC. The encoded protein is CASSSPGMAGVSYEQYF.

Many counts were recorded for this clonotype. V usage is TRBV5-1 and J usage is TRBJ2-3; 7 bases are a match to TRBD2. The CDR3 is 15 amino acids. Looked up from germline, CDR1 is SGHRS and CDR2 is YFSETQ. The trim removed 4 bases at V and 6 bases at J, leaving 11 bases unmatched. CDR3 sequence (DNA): TGCGCCAGCAGCCCCGGACTAGTAGGGAGGGATACGCAGTATTTT. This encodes CASSPGLVGRDTQYF.

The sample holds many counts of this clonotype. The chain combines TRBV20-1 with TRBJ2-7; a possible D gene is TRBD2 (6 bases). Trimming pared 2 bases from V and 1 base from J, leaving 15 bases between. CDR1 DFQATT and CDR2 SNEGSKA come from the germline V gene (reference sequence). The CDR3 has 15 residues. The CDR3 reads CSARQSGTGSYEQYF. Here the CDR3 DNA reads TGCAGTGCTAGACAATCCGGGACTGGATCCTACGAGCAGTACTTC.

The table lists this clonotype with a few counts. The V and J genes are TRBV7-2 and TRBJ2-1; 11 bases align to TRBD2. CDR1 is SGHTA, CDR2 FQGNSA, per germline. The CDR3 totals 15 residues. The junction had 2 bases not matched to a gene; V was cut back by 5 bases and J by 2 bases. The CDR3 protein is CASSNSGGAYNEQFF. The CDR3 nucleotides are TGTGCCAGCAGCAATAGCGGGGGGGCCTACAATGAGCAGTTCTTC.

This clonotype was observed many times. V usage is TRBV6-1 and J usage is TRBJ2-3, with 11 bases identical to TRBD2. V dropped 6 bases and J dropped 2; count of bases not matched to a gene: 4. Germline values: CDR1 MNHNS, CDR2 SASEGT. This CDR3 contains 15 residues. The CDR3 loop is CASRPTSGVTDTQYF. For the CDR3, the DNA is TGTGCCAGCAGGCCGACTAGCGGGGTCACAGATACGCAGTATTTT.